This T cell receptor beta chain emerged from a study of blood T cell repertoires in COVID-19. Study summary: From the United States, Italy and Spain came samples of acute and convalescent COVID-19. T cells, B-cell-depleted T cells, or PBMCs supplied cDNA or gDNA.

In the original workflow: Using reference gene primer amplification, nucleated cell counts were estimated. The repertoire was sequenced with immunoSEQ multiplex PCR; TCRdb's copy has only in-frame clones and lacks some. V and J calls and clone size are as listed in that table; D and trimming were resolved from the DNA. The sample contains 200,000 or so clones, roughly four fifths of which appear only once. V dropped 1 base and J dropped 2 bases, with 9 bases sitting between them. The germline V gene has CDR1 SGHDT and CDR2 YYEEEE. This CDR3 has 14 amino acids. Specimen: peripheral blood. The chain has TRBV5-6 and TRBJ1-1, with no clear D. This TCR came from a human donor with acute or convalescent COVID-19. The donor label of this sample is uncertain. DNA of the CDR3: TGTGCCAGCAGCTTGAGAGGGAGAAACACTGAAGCTTTCTTT. Amino acids: CASSLRGRNTEAFF.